This T cell receptor beta chain emerged from a study of blood T cell repertoires in COVID-19. Sequencing used immunoSEQ multiplex PCR; TCRdb keeps in-frame clones, though not all of them. The table has around 230,000 clones, roughly 90% seen once. This TCR came from a woman aged 25 to 45 who had recovered from COVID-19. Sequencing was done on a sample of PBMCs or T cells enriched from blood (not recorded which).

The CDR3 reads CASSIGSPGQRRGYTF. The CDR3 bases are TGCGCCAGCAGCATTGGGTCCCCGGGACAGCGAAGGGGCTACACCTTC. The V gene is TRBV5-1, the J gene TRBJ1-2, with 7 bases lining up with TRBD1. V shed 4 bases and J 8 bases; nucleotides not matched to a gene: 17. CDR1 is SGHRS, CDR2 YFSETQ, per germline. The CDR3 spans 16 residues.